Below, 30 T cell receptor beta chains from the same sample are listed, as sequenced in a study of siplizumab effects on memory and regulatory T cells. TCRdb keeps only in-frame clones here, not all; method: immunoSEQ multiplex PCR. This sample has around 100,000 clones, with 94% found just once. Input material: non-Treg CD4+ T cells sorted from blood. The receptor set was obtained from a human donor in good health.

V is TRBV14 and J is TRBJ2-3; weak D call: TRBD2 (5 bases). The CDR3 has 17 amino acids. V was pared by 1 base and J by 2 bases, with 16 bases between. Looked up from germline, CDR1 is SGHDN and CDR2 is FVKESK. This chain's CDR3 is CASSQGRWGDYTDTQYF. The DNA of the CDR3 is TGTGCCAGCAGCCAAGGCCGGTGGGGAGACTACACAGATACGCAGTATTTT.

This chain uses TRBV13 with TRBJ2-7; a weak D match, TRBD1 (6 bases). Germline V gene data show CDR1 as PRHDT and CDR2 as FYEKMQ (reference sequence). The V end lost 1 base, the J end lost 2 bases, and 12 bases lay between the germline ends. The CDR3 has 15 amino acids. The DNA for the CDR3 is TGTGCCAGCAGCTTAGTACAGGGTGGGGCCTACGAGCAGTACTTC. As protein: CASSLVQGGAYEQYF. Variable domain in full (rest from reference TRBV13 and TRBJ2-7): AAGVIQSPRHLIKEKRETATLKCYPIPRHDTVYWYQQGPGQDPQFLISFYEKMQSDKGSIPDRFSAQQFSDYHSELNMSSLELGDSALYFCASSLVQGGAYEQYFGPGTRLTVT.

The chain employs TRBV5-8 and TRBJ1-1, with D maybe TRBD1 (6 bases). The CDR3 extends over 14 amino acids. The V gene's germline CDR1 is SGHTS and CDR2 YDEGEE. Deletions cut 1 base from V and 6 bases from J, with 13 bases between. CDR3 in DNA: TGTGCCAGCAGCTTGCGGGGGGCGCGGCCTGAAGCTTTCTTT. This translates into CASSLRGARPEAFF.

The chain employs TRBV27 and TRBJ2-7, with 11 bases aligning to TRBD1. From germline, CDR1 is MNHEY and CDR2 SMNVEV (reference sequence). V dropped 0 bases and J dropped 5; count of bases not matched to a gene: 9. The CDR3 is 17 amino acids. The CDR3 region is CASSLSQRTGGFNEQYF. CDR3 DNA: TGTGCCAGCAGTTTATCTCAACGGACAGGGGGCTTCAACGAGCAGTACTTC.

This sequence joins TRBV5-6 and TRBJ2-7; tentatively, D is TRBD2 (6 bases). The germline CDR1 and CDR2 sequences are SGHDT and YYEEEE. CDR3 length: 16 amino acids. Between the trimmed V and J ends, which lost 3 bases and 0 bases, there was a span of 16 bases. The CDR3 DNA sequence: TGTGCCAGCAGCTGGGAAATAGCGGCAAGCTCCTACGAGCAGTACTTC. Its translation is CASSWEIAASSYEQYF.

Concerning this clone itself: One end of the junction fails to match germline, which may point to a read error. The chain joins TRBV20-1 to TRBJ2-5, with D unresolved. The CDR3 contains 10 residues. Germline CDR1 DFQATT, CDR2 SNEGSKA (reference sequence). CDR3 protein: CSAGDETQYF. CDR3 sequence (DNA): TGCAGTGCTGGAGACGAGACCCAGTACTTC.

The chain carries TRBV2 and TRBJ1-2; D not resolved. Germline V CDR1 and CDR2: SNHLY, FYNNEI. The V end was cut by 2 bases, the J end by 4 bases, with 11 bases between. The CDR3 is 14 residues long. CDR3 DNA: TGTGCCAGCAGTGAACTACGGAGGGTCTATGGCTACACCTTC. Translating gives CASSELRRVYGYTF.

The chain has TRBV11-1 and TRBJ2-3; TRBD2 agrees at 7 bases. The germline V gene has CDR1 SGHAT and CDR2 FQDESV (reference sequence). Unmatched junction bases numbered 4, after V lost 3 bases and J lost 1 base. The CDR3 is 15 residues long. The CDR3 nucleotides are TGTGCCAGCAGCTTGTGGGCGGGAGGCACAGATACGCAGTATTTT. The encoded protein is CASSLWAGGTDTQYF.

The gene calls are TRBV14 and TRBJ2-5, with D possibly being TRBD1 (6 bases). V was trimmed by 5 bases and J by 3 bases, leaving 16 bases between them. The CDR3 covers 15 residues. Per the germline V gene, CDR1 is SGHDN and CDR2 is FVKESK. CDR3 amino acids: CASSSRGGREETQYF. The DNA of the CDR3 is TGTGCCAGCAGCTCAAGAGGGGGTAGAGAAGAGACCCAGTACTTC.

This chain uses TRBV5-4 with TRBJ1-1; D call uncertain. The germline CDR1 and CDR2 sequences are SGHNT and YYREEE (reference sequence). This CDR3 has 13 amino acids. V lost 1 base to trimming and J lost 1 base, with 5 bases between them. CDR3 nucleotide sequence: TGTGCCAGCAGCTTGCCAGGGAACACTGAAGCTTTCTTT. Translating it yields CASSLPGNTEAFF.

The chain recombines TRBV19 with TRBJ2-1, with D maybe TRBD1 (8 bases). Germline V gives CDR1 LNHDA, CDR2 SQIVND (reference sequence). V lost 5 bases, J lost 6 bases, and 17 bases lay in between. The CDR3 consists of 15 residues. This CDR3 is CASSEQGGVGNEQFF. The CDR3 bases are TGTGCCAGTAGTGAACAGGGGGGGGTTGGCAATGAGCAGTTCTTC.

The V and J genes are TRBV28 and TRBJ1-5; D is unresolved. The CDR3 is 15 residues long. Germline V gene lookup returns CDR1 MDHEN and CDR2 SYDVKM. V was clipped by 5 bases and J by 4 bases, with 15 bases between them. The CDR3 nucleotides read TGTGCCAGCAGTCTGGGGTATTCGACAAATCAGCCCCAGCATTTT. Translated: CASSLGYSTNQPQHF.

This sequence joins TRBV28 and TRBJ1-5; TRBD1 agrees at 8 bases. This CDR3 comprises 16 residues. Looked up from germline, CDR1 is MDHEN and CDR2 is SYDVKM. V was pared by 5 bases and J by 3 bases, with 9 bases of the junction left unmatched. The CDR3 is CASSPGAGGHNQPQHF. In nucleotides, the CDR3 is TGTGCCAGCAGTCCAGGGGCAGGGGGCCACAATCAGCCCCAGCATTTT.

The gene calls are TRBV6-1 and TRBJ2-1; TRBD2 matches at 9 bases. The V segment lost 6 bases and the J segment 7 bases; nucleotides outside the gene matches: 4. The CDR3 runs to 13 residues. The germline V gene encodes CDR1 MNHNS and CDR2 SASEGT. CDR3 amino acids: CASRASGTNEQFF. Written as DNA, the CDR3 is TGTGCCAGCAGGGCTAGCGGGACGAATGAGCAGTTCTTC.

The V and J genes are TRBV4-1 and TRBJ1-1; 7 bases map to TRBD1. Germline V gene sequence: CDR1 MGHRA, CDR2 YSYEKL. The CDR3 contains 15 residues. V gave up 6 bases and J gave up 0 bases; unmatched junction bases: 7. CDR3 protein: CASRRPGQMNTEAFF. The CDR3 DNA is TGCGCCAGCAGGAGACCGGGACAGATGAACACTGAAGCTTTCTTT.

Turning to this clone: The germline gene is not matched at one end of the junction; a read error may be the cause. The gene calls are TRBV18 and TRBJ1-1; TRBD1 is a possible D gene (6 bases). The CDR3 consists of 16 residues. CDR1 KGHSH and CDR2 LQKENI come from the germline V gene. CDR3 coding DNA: TGTGCCAGCTCGCCACTAGGGGGTAGATTGTACACTGAAGCTTTCTTT. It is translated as CASSPLGGRLYTEAFF. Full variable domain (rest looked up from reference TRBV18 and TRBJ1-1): NAGVMQNPRHLVRRRGQEARLRCSPMKGHSHVYWYRQLPEEGLKFMVYLQKENIIDESGMPKERFSAEFPKEGPSILRIQQVVRGDSAAYFCASSPLGGRLYTEAFFGQGTRLTVV.

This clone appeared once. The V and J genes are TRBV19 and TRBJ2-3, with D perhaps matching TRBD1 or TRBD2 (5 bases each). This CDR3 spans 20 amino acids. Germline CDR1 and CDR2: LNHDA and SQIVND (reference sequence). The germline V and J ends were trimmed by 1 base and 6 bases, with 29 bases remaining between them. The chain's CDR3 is CASSIVGTGYADSSRDTQYF. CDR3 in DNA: TGTGCCAGTAGTATAGTAGGGACGGGATACGCAGATTCCTCTAGGGATACGCAGTATTTT.

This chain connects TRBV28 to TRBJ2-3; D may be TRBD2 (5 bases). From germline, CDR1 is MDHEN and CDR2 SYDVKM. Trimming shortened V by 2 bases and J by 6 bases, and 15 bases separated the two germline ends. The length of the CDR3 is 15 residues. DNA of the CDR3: TGTGCCAGCAGTTTAAGCGGATCAGGTCTTGATACGCAGTATTTT. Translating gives CASSLSGSGLDTQYF. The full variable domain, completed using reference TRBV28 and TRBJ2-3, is DVKVTQSSRYLVKRTGEKVFLECVQDMDHENMFWYRQDPGLGLRLIYFSYDVKMKEKGDIPEGYSVSREKKERFSLILESASTNQTSMYLCASSLSGSGLDTQYFGPGTRLTVL.

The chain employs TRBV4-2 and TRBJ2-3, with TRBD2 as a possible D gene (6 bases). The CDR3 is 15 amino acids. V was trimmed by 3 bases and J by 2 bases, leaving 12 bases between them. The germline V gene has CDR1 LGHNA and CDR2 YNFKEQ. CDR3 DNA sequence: TGTGCCAGCAGCCACCGAATAGCGGACACAGATACGCAGTATTTT. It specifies CASSHRIADTDTQYF.

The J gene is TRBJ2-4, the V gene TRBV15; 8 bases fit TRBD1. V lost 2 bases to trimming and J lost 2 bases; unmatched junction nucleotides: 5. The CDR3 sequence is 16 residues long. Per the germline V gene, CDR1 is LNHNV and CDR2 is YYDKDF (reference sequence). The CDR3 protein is CATSRRTGITKNIQYF. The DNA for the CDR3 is TGTGCCACCAGCAGACGGACAGGGATCACCAAAAACATTCAGTACTTC.

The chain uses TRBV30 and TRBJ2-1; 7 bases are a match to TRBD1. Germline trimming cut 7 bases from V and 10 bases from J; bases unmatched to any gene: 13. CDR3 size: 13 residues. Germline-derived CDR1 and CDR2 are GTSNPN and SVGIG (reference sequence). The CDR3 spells CASRARGLEEQFF. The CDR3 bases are TGTGCCTCCAGGGCGAGGGGGCTTGAGGAGCAGTTCTTC. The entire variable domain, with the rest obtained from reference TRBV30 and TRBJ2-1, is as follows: SQTIHQWPATLVQPVGSPLSLECTVEGTSNPNLYWYRQAAGRGLQLLFYSVGIGQISSEVPQNLSASRPQDRQFILSSKKLLLSDSGFYLCASRARGLEEQFFGPGTRLTVL.

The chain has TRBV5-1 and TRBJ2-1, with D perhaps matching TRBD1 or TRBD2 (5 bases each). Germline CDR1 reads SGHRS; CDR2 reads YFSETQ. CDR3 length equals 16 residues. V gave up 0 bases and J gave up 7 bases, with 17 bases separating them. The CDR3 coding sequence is TGCGCCAGCAGCTTGGAAGGACGGGTCAGGGAGAATGAGCAGTTCTTC. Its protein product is CASSLEGRVRENEQFF.

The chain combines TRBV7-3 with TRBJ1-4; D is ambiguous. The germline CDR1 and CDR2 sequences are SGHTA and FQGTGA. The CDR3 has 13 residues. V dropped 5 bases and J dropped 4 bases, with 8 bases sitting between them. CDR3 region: CASSPGRNEKLFF. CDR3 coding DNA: TGTGCCAGCAGCCCCGGGCGTAATGAAAAACTGTTTTTT. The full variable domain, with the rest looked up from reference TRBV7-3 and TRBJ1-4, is GAGVSQTPSNKVTEKGKYVELRCDPISGHTALYWYRQSLGQGPEFLIYFQGTGAADDSGLPNDRFFAVRPEGSVSTLKIQRTERGDSAVYLCASSPGRNEKLFFGSGTQLSVL.

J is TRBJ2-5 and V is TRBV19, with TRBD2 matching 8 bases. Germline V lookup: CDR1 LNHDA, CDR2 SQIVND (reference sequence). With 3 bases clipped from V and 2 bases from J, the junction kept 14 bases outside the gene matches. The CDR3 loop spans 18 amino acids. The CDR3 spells CASSIKGLGAGAQETQYF. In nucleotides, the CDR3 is TGTGCCAGTAGTATTAAAGGGCTAGGAGCGGGAGCGCAAGAGACCCAGTACTTC.

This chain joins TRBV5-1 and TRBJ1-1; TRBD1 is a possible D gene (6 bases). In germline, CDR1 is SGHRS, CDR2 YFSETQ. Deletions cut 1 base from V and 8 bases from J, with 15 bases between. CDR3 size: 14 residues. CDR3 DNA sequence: TGCGCCAGCAGCTTGATGACAGGTGATGTAGAAGCTTTCTTT. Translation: CASSLMTGDVEAFF.

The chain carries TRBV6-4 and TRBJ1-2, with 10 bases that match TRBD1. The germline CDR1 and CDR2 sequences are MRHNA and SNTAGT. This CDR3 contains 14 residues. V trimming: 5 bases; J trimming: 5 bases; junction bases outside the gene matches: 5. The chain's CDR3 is CASSPDRGSYGYTF. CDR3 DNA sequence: TGTGCCAGCAGTCCGGACAGGGGGAGTTATGGCTACACCTTC.

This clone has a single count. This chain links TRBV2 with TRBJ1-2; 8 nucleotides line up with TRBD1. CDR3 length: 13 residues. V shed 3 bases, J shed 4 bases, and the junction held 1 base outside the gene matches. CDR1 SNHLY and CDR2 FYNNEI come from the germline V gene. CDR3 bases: TGTGCCAGCAGTGAGACAGGGGCCTATGGCTACACCTTC. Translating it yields CASSETGAYGYTF.

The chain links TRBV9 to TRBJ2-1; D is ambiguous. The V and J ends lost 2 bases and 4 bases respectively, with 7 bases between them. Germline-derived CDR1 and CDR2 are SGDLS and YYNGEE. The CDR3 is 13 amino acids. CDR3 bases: TGTGCCAGCAGCGTGCACGTTTACAATGAGCAGTTCTTC. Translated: CASSVHVYNEQFF.

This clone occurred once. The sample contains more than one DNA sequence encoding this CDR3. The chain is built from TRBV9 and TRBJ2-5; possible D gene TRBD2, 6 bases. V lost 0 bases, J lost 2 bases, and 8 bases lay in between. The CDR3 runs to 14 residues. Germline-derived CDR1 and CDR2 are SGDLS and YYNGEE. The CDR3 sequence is CASSVVGTQETQYF. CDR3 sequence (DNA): TGTGCCAGCAGCGTAGTAGGGACTCAAGAGACCCAGTACTTC.

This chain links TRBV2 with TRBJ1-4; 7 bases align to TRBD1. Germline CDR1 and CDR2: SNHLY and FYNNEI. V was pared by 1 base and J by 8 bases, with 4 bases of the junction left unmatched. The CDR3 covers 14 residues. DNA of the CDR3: TGTGCCAGCAGTGAAGACAGGGGAGGCGAAAAACTGTTTTTT. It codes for CASSEDRGGEKLFF.